Below, 6 T cell receptor beta chains from the same sample are listed, as sequenced in a study of beta chain features in type 1 diabetes. Expressed TCRB transcripts got sequenced, as all isolated RNA was reverse transcribed. The assay was immunoSEQ multiplex PCR, and TCRdb's table has in-frame clones only and misses some. The sample records just over 600,000 clones, 15% to 19% being singletons. The sequenced sample consisted of naive CD4+ T cells from blood. All receptors derive from a man in his late teens or twenties in good health.

The rearrangement uses TRBV5-1 and TRBJ2-7; maybe TRBD2 (5 bases). CDR3 length equals 13 residues. Per germline, CDR1 SGHRS and CDR2 YFSETQ. V shed 1 base and J shed 3 bases, with 8 bases lying between them. The CDR3 DNA reads as TGCGCCAGCAGCTTGATCGCGGGCTACGAGCAGTACTTC. Translating it yields CASSLIAGYEQYF.

The chain couples TRBV5-4 to TRBJ2-7, with 15 nucleotides matching TRBD2. CDR3 size: 17 residues. From germline, CDR1 is SGHNT and CDR2 YYREEE (reference sequence). V shed 1 base and J 3 bases; nucleotides not matched to a gene: 5. This CDR3 reads CASSLSGLAGGFYEQYF. The CDR3 DNA is TGTGCCAGCAGCTTGTCCGGACTAGCGGGAGGGTTCTACGAGCAGTACTTC.

The chain uses TRBV15 and TRBJ2-1; 11 positions match TRBD1. Germline V gives CDR1 LNHNV, CDR2 YYDKDF (reference sequence). The CDR3 loop spans 18 amino acids. V dropped 1 base and J dropped 7; count of bases not matched to a gene: 12. The CDR3 sequence is CATSRGSRGQGARNEQFF. DNA of the CDR3: TGTGCCACCAGCAGAGGTAGTAGAGGACAGGGGGCGCGGAATGAGCAGTTCTTC. The complete variable domain, with remaining parts taken from reference TRBV15 and TRBJ2-1, reads DAMVIQNPRYQVTQFGKPVTLSCSQTLNHNVMYWYQQKSSQAPKLLFHYYDKDFNNEADTPDNFQSRRPNTSFCFLDIRSPGLGDTAMYLCATSRGSRGQGARNEQFFGPGTRLTVL.

This clone was counted between two and nine times. The CDR3 bases are TGTGCCATCAGTGATGGTCGGACGATAAATGAGCAGTTCTTC. Protein product: CAISDGRTINEQFF. V is TRBV10-3 and J is TRBJ2-1; D not resolved. V lost 3 bases and J lost 7, with 13 bases in between. This CDR3 has 14 amino acids. Germline CDR1 ENHRY, CDR2 SYGVKD.

This clone was detected only a few times. The chain combines TRBV9 with TRBJ1-4, with a possible D match to TRBD1 (5 bases). Germline lookup yields CDR1 SGDLS and CDR2 YYNGEE. Trimming cost V 2 bases and J 2 bases, with 7 bases left between them. The CDR3 loop spans 14 amino acids. The CDR3 DNA is TGTGCCAGCAGCGTGGGGACCACTAATGAAAAACTGTTTTTT. This codes for CASSVGTTNEKLFF.

This clone was counted a few times. The same CDR3 is also encoded by other DNA sequences in this sample. V usage is TRBV6-6 and J usage is TRBJ2-1; 10 bases map to TRBD1. V shed 0 bases, J shed 2 bases, and the junction held 1 base outside the gene matches. Germline lookup yields CDR1 MNHNY and CDR2 SVGAGI (reference sequence). The CDR3 sequence is 16 residues long. The CDR3 DNA follows: TGTGCCAGCAGTTACTCCGGACAGGGGGCCTACAATGAGCAGTTCTTC. It encodes CASSYSGQGAYNEQFF.